Listed below are T cell receptor beta chains from one sample, sequenced in a study of T cell responses to AZD1222 COVID-19 vaccine. Produced via immunoSEQ multiplex PCR; TCRdb's table is partial and in-frame only. The sample lists approximately 190,000 clones, over 80% occurring once. The sample consisted of peripheral blood, taken on day 0 of AZD1222 vaccination. The receptors were sampled from an adult in good health. CDR3s include the opening cysteine and the closing phenylalanine or tryptophan. The order of the fields is V gene, D gene, J gene, clone size, CDR3 DNA, CDR3 protein. The D gene is left open where the match is weak. Where a row states a size, it is once, few, many or the class of an expanded clone; other rows omit it.

v_gene: TRBV2
d_gene: TRBD2
j_gene: TRBJ2-1
abundance: -
CDR3nt: TGTGCCAGCCCCCATAGCGGGGGGGTATACAATGAGCAGTTCTTC
CDR3aa: CASPHSGGVYNEQFF

v_gene: TRBV12-5
d_gene: -
j_gene: TRBJ1-4
abundance: few
CDR3nt: TGTGCTAGTGGAACCGGGACACCCGAAAAACTGTTTTTT
CDR3aa: CASGTGTPEKLFF

v_gene: TRBV28
d_gene: -
j_gene: TRBJ1-2
abundance: -
CDR3nt: TGTGCCAGCAGTCGGCAGGCTTCAAGATATGGCTACACCTTC
CDR3aa: CASSRQASRYGYTF

v_gene: TRBV3-1/TRBV3-2
d_gene: -
j_gene: TRBJ1-2
abundance: -
CDR3nt: TGTGCCAGCAGCCAAGAGGAAAGGGGGGATGGCTACACCTTC
CDR3aa: CASSQEERGDGYTF

v_gene: TRBV3-1/TRBV3-2
d_gene: TRBD1
j_gene: TRBJ1-2
abundance: -
CDR3nt: TGTGCCAGCACCTCGGGACAGCATTCTAACTATGGCTACACCTTC
CDR3aa: CASTSGQHSNYGYTF

v_gene: TRBV6-2/TRBV6-3
d_gene: -
j_gene: TRBJ1-5
abundance: -
CDR3nt: TGTGCCAGCAGTTATTGGGACCAGCCCCAGCATTTT
CDR3aa: CASSYWDQPQHF

v_gene: TRBV7-2
d_gene: -
j_gene: TRBJ1-5
abundance: -
CDR3nt: TGTGCCAGCAGCTTATCTCAGGCCGGGGTCAATCAGCCCCAGCATTTT
CDR3aa: CASSLSQAGVNQPQHF

v_gene: TRBV19
d_gene: -
j_gene: TRBJ1-5
abundance: -
CDR3nt: TGTGCCAGTAGTATAGTTGGAACGGATCAGCCCCAGCATTTT
CDR3aa: CASSIVGTDQPQHF

v_gene: TRBV6-1
d_gene: -
j_gene: TRBJ1-2
abundance: -
CDR3nt: TGTGCCAGCAGTGAACGGTCAGCATATCGCTATGGCTACACCTTC
CDR3aa: CASSERSAYRYGYTF

v_gene: TRBV4-1
d_gene: -
j_gene: TRBJ2-7
abundance: once
CDR3nt: TGCGCCAGCAGCTTCGCGGACACAGCCTACGAGCAGTACTTC
CDR3aa: CASSFADTAYEQYF

v_gene: TRBV7-9
d_gene: -
j_gene: TRBJ1-2
abundance: once
CDR3nt: TGTGCCAGCAGCTTAGGGGCAGGGGCGGACTATGGCTACACCTTC
CDR3aa: CASSLGAGADYGYTF

v_gene: TRBV27
d_gene: TRBD1
j_gene: TRBJ1-2
abundance: -
CDR3nt: TGTGCCAGCAGTCCACGACAGGGACTCTATGGCTACACCTTC
CDR3aa: CASSPRQGLYGYTF

v_gene: TRBV25-1
d_gene: -
j_gene: TRBJ2-7
abundance: -
CDR3nt: TGTGCCAGCGGATTGCCTGGGACAAACTACGAGCAGTACTTC
CDR3aa: CASGLPGTNYEQYF

v_gene: TRBV7-2
d_gene: -
j_gene: TRBJ1-6
abundance: -
CDR3nt: TGTGCCAGCAGTTCTACAGGGTACTATAATTCACCCCTCCACTTT
CDR3aa: CASSSTGYYNSPLHF

v_gene: TRBV4-2
d_gene: -
j_gene: TRBJ1-2
abundance: -
CDR3nt: TGTGCCAGCAGCCAAGATGAGGGGACGCAGGTCTATGGCTACACCTTC
CDR3aa: CASSQDEGTQVYGYTF

v_gene: TRBV6-1
d_gene: -
j_gene: TRBJ1-4
abundance: -
CDR3nt: TGTGCCAGCAGTGAATTTGGAGCGACCGATGAAAAACTGTTTTTT
CDR3aa: CASSEFGATDEKLFF

v_gene: TRBV6-5
d_gene: -
j_gene: TRBJ2-5
abundance: many
CDR3nt: TGTGCCAGCACGGAACGGACAGCCCAAGAGACCCAGTACTTC
CDR3aa: CASTERTAQETQYF

v_gene: TRBV7-9
d_gene: -
j_gene: TRBJ2-3
abundance: -
CDR3nt: TGTGCCAGCAGCTTAGCTTCCGGGGGACGCACAGATACGCAGTATTTT
CDR3aa: CASSLASGGRTDTQYF

v_gene: TRBV27
d_gene: -
j_gene: TRBJ1-4
abundance: -
CDR3nt: TGTGCCAGCAGTCCAGGAGGGTGGGCTAATGAAAAACTGTTTTTT
CDR3aa: CASSPGGWANEKLFF

v_gene: TRBV21-1
d_gene: -
j_gene: TRBJ1-2
abundance: -
CDR3nt: TGTGCCAGCAGCAAAGAAGAGGGGCCTACGGGTAACTATGGCTACACCTTC
CDR3aa: CASSKEEGPTGNYGYTF

v_gene: TRBV18
d_gene: TRBD1
j_gene: TRBJ2-5
abundance: -
CDR3nt: TGTGCCAGCTCACTTCGGACAGGGGCGCTCCAAGAGACCCAGTACTTC
CDR3aa: CASSLRTGALQETQYF

v_gene: TRBV19
d_gene: -
j_gene: TRBJ1-5
abundance: -
CDR3nt: TGTGCCAGTAGTCCCCGAGATGGAGGTAATCAGCCCCAGCATTTT
CDR3aa: CASSPRDGGNQPQHF

v_gene: TRBV9
d_gene: TRBD1
j_gene: TRBJ1-2
abundance: once
CDR3nt: TGTGCCAGCAGCGTAGACGGAGCCCCGGGACAGGGTTACACCTTC
CDR3aa: CASSVDGAPGQGYTF

v_gene: TRBV2
d_gene: TRBD1
j_gene: TRBJ1-5
abundance: -
CDR3nt: TGTGCCACCTTACCCGGACAGGATAGCAATCAGCCCCAGCATTTT
CDR3aa: CATLPGQDSNQPQHF

v_gene: TRBV5-1
d_gene: TRBD1
j_gene: TRBJ1-2
abundance: -
CDR3nt: TGCGCCAGCAGCCAACCGGGACAGGGGGGAGGCTACACCTTC
CDR3aa: CASSQPGQGGGYTF